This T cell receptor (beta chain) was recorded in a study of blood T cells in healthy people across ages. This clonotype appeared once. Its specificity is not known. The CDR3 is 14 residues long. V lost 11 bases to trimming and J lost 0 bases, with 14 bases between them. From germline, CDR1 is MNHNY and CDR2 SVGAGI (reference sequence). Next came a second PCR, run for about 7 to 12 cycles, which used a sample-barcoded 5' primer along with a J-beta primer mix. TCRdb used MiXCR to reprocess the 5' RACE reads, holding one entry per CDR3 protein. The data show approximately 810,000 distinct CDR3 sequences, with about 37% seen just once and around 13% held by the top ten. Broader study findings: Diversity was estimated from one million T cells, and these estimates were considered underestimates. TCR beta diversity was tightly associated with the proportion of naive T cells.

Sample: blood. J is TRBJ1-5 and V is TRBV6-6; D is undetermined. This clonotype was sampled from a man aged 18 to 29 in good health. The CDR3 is CAGNSALSNQPQHF. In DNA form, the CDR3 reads TGTGCCGGCAACAGCGCCCTTAGCAATCAGCCCCAGCATTTT.